The 16 T cell receptor beta chains given below trace back to one sample, sequenced in a study of spatial heterogeneity in lung cancer. As to time point: blood at routine non-recurrence follow-up after resection. Unsorted whole RNA samples from tumor, nontumor lung or frozen PBMC were sequenced. TCRdb independently ran MiXCR on the 5' RACE reads; one entry per CDR3 protein. The sample records 45,000 to 65,000 distinct CDR3 sequences, 6% to 8.5% being singletons. Sequencing was performed on PBMCs, taken at follow-up. The receptor set was obtained from a female donor with early-stage non-small cell lung cancer.

This clonotype was seen many times. CDR3 nucleotides: TGTGCCAGCAGCTTAGCGGGATTGTCTAACTATGGCTACACCTTC. Residues: CASSLAGLSNYGYTF. V is TRBV7-2 and J is TRBJ1-2, with unresolved D. The CDR3 loop spans 15 amino acids. The V gene lost 0 bases and the J gene lost 0 bases, with 8 bases spanning the gap. Germline CDR1 SGHTA, CDR2 FQGNSA.

In nucleotides, the CDR3 is TGCGCCAGCAGCTTGGAAGGGATCTGGGAGACCCAGTACTTC. As protein: CASSLEGIWETQYF. This chain joins TRBV5-1 and TRBJ2-5, with D uncertain. The CDR3 contains 14 residues. Germline V gene lookup returns CDR1 SGHRS and CDR2 YFSETQ. With 0 bases removed from V and 5 bases from J, the gap between germline ends came to 11 bases.

V gene TRBV20-1 combines with J gene TRBJ2-5, with 9 bases lining up with TRBD1. Germline loops: CDR1 DFQATT, CDR2 SNEGSKA (reference sequence). This CDR3 has 14 amino acids. V dropped 4 bases and J dropped 4; count of bases not matched to a gene: 7. The CDR3 protein is CSATGQGESETQYF. The CDR3 region has the DNA TGCAGTGCTACGGGACAGGGAGAGTCAGAGACCCAGTACTTC.

For this clonotype: One base away lies a much larger clone, so this may be a sequencing read error. The chain has TRBV29-1 and TRBJ2-7; a possible D gene is TRBD2 (5 bases). The CDR3 spans 12 residues. The germline V and J ends were trimmed by 4 bases and 2 bases, with 9 bases remaining between them. CDR1 and CDR2 from the germline V gene are SQVTM and ANQGSEA. CDR3 loop: CSVAGWAYEQYF. For the CDR3, the DNA is TGCAGCGTTGCGGGGTGGGCCTACGAGCAGTACTTC.

This clonotype was recorded a few times. V gene TRBV6-1 combines with J gene TRBJ2-1, with a possible D match to TRBD1 (6 bases). V lost 5 bases and J 10 bases, leaving 12 bases between the germline ends. The CDR3 extends over 12 amino acids. Germline V gene sequence: CDR1 MNHNS, CDR2 SASEGT. DNA of the CDR3: TGTGCCAGCAGTTACAGGGTACTCGAGCAGTTCTTC. Its translation is CASSYRVLEQFF.

The rearrangement links TRBV6-1 to TRBJ2-7, with 8 bases that match TRBD2. The CDR3 is made up of 14 amino acids. After removal of 5 bases from V and 6 bases from J, the junction contained 9 bases not matched to a gene. Germline V CDR1 and CDR2: MNHNS, SASEGT. CDR3 nucleotide sequence: TGTGCCAGCAGTCCAAATACGGGGGGGCTCGAGCAGTACTTC. This sequence encodes CASSPNTGGLEQYF.

This clonotype has just a few counts. CDR3 sequence (DNA): TGTGCCGGGGCGCGCGGGGGGATAGAGACCCAGTACTTC. This encodes CAGARGGIETQYF. V and J are TRBV7-2 and TRBJ2-5, with 8 bases that match TRBD2. This CDR3 spans 13 amino acids. CDR1 and CDR2 from the germline V gene are SGHTA and FQGNSA. Trimming cost V 11 bases and J 4 bases; bases outside gene matches: 9.

This clonotype was seen a handful of times. V usage is TRBV9 and J usage is TRBJ1-1; D gene unclear. Germline V gene data show CDR1 as SGDLS and CDR2 as YYNGEE. Trimming pared 0 bases from V and 6 bases from J, leaving 9 bases between. The CDR3 is 13 amino acids. CDR3 sequence reads: CASSVGGVAEAFF. In DNA, the CDR3 is TGTGCCAGCAGCGTAGGTGGGGTAGCTGAAGCTTTCTTT.

The chain couples TRBV9 to TRBJ2-5; 7 bases align to TRBD1. The CDR3 runs 15 residues. Germline V gene sequence: CDR1 SGDLS, CDR2 YYNGEE. Trimming cost V 4 bases and J 0 bases; bases outside gene matches: 6. The CDR3 nucleotides are TGTGCCAGCAGCTCCGGGACAGTGTACCAAGAGACCCAGTACTTC. Amino acid sequence: CASSSGTVYQETQYF.

This clonotype was counted between two and nine times. At one boundary the junction diverges from the germline segment, which might be a read error. The chain joins TRBV5-1 to TRBJ1-1; 9 bases fit TRBD1. From germline, CDR1 is SGHRS and CDR2 YFSETQ. CDR3 length: 15 residues. The CDR3 DNA sequence: TGCGCCAGCAGCTTGGATACCGGGACAGGGTTTGGGAAGGAGTTT. Translation: CASSLDTGTGFGKEF.

This clonotype has a handful of counts. The J gene is TRBJ2-5, the V gene TRBV29-1, with 8 bases fitting TRBD1. The CDR3 sequence is 16 residues long. CDR1 and CDR2 (germline): SQVTM, ANQGSEA. Trimming removed 1 base from V and 0 bases from J; junction bases left unmatched: 7. The CDR3 region is CSVEVGQGTYQETQYF. Here the CDR3 DNA reads TGCAGCGTTGAAGTAGGACAGGGAACGTACCAAGAGACCCAGTACTTC.

Turning to this clonotype: Possible read error: a much larger clone is one base away. The rearrangement joins TRBV5-1 to TRBJ2-3; the D gene is possibly TRBD2 (7 bases). The germline gives CDR1 SGHRS, CDR2 YFSETQ. V shed 4 bases and J shed 5 bases, with 14 bases lying between them. This CDR3 region has 14 residues. The CDR3 sequence: CASSRDGGQDTQYF. The CDR3 DNA reads as TGCGCCAGCAGCCGTGACGGGGGGCAAGATACGCAGTATTTT.

The genes are TRBV7-9 and TRBJ2-5; possible D gene TRBD2, 6 bases. V shed 3 bases and J shed 2 bases, with 13 bases lying between them. Germline lookup yields CDR1 SEHNR and CDR2 FQNEAQ (reference sequence). This CDR3 is built from 15 residues. CDR3 DNA: TGTGCCAGCAGCTTTGGCGGGGAAGTACAAGAGACCCAGTACTTC. This gives the protein CASSFGGEVQETQYF.

This clonotype was detected many times. This chain joins TRBV20-1 and TRBJ2-7; D gene ambiguous. Looked up from germline, CDR1 is DFQATT and CDR2 is SNEGSKA (reference sequence). The CDR3 consists of 13 residues. The ends were cut back, 7 bases at V and 0 bases at J, with 13 bases in the middle. CDR3 in amino acids: CSVFSRSSYEQYF. Written as DNA, the CDR3 is TGCAGTGTGTTCTCCAGGAGCTCCTACGAGCAGTACTTC.

At least ten counts were recorded for this clonotype. The gene calls are TRBV5-1 and TRBJ2-7; possibly TRBD1 or TRBD2 for D (5 bases each). The CDR3 spans 15 residues. Germline CDR1 reads SGHRS; CDR2 reads YFSETQ. V dropped 6 bases and J dropped 2 bases, with 18 bases sitting between them. In DNA form, the CDR3 reads TGCGCCAGCACCTCCACGGGAAGGGGAACCTACGAGCAGTACTTC. It is translated as CASTSTGRGTYEQYF.

Many counts were recorded for this clonotype. V gene TRBV20-1 combines with J gene TRBJ2-3; D is unclear. The V gene's germline CDR1 is DFQATT and CDR2 SNEGSKA (reference sequence). The CDR3 has 14 amino acids. V was shortened by 1 base and J by 1 base, with 9 bases between the two germline ends. The CDR3 DNA reads TGCAGTGCTAGAGGCGTCGTGGGCACAGATACGCAGTATTTT. Translation: CSARGVVGTDTQYF.